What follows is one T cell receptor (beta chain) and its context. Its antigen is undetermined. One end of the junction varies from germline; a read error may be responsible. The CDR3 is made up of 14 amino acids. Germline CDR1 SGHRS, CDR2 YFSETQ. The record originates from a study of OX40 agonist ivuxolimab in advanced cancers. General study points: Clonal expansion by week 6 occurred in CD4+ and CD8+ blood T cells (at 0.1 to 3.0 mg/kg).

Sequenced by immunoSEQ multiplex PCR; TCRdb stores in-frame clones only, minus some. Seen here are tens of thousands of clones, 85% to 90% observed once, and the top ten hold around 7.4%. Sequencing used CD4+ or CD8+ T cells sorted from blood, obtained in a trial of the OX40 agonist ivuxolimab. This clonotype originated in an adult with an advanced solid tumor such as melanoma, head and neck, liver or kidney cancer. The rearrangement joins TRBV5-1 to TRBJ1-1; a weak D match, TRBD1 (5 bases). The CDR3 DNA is TGCGTCAGCAGCTCGGGACCGCAGAACACTGAAGCTTTCTTT. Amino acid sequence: CVSSSGPQNTEAFF. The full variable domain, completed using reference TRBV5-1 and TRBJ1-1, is KAGVTQTPRYLIKTRGQQVTLSCSPISGHRSVSWYQQTPGQGLQFLFEYFSETQRNKGNFPGRFSGRQFSNSRSEMNVSTLELGDSALYLCVSSSGPQNTEAFFGQGTRLTVV.